Sequencing of this TCR beta chain was carried out in a study of T cell changes during pregnancy in multiple sclerosis. Assay: immunoSEQ multiplex PCR; the TCRdb copy retains only in-frame clones and omits some. In the table there are approximately 50,000 clones, less than 95% of which are singletons. CDR3 length: 14 amino acids. V lost 5 bases and J 0 bases, leaving 8 bases between the germline ends. The germline V gene encodes CDR1 MNHEY and CDR2 SVGAGI. The TCR sequence derives from a female donor with multiple sclerosis, enrolled in a pregnancy study. V gene TRBV6-5 combines with J gene TRBJ1-5; D remains ambiguous. Sequencing used CD4+ T cells from peripheral blood mononuclear cells, obtained in the third trimester of pregnancy. The CDR3 sequence is CASSNPDSNQPQHF. The CDR3 coding sequence is TGTGCCAGCAGTAATCCAGATAGCAATCAGCCCCAGCATTTT.